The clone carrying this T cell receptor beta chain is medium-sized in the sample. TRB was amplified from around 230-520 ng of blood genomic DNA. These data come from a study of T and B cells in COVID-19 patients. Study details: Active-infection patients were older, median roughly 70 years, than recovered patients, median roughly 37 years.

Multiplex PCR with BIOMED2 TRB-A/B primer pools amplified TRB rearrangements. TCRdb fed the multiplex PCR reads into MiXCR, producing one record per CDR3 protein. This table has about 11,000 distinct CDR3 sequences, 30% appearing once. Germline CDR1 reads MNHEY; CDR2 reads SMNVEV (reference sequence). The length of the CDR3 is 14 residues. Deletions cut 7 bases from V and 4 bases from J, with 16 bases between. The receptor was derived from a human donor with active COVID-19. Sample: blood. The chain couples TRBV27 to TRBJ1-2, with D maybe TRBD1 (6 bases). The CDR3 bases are TGTGCCAGCAAAAACAGGGAAGGGATCTATGGCTACACCTTC. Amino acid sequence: CASKNREGIYGYTF.